The 30 T cell receptor beta chains presented below share a single source sample, sequenced in a study of control samples from healthy donors and cancer patients. Clones were sequenced by immunoSEQ multiplex PCR, and TCRdb holds only the in-frame ones, with some missing. The table shows 90,000 to 100,000 clones, with over 75% occurring only once. The specimen sequenced was blood. These receptor sequences come from a woman younger than 35 in good health.

The chain uses TRBV7-9 and TRBJ1-1; weak D call: TRBD1 (5 bases). The CDR3 spans 11 residues. Germline CDR1 is SEHNR and CDR2 is FQNEAQ (reference sequence). V was pared by 2 bases and J by 10 bases, with 8 bases between. This CDR3 reads CASSLRGAAFF. The DNA of the CDR3 is TGTGCCAGCAGCTTACGCGGGGCAGCTTTCTTT.

This clone was seen only a few times. CDR3 nucleotide sequence: TGTGCCAGCAGCGTCCGAGAGGGAACTAACTATGGCTACACCTTC. Translated: CASSVREGTNYGYTF. The chain links TRBV9 to TRBJ1-2; D not certain. CDR3 length: 15 amino acids. Germline CDR1 and CDR2: SGDLS and YYNGEE. Trimming removed 2 bases at V and 0 bases at J, with 11 bases between.

The chain has TRBV5-5 and TRBJ1-2; D gene ambiguous. The germline V and J ends were trimmed by 4 bases and 7 bases, with 14 bases remaining between them. CDR3 length: 13 amino acids. The germline gives CDR1 SGHKS, CDR2 YYEKEE (reference sequence). CDR3 sequence (DNA): TGTGCCAGCAGCCCGTCAAGGAATGGTGGCTACACCTTC. Its translation is CASSPSRNGGYTF.

The V gene is TRBV3-1 (or the pseudogene TRBV3-2), the J gene TRBJ2-2, with D tentatively TRBD1 (5 bases). Germline lookup yields CDR1 LGHDT and CDR2 YNNKEL (reference sequence). The CDR3 totals 16 residues. V lost 4 bases to trimming and J lost 4 bases, with 16 bases between them. CDR3 sequence: CASSLSYDRFTGELFF. DNA for the CDR3: TGTGCCAGCAGCCTTTCCTACGACAGATTCACCGGGGAGCTGTTTTTT.

The rearrangement joins TRBV27 to TRBJ2-7, with 9 bases aligning to TRBD1. Germline V gives CDR1 MNHEY, CDR2 SMNVEV (reference sequence). The CDR3 has 13 residues. The V gene end was trimmed by 8 bases and the J gene end by 3 bases; junction bases not matched to a gene: 5. CDR3: CASFGQGIYEQYF. The CDR3 coding sequence is TGTGCCAGCTTCGGACAGGGGATCTACGAGCAGTACTTC.

This clone is a singleton in its sample. The genes are TRBV15 and TRBJ1-4; 11 nucleotides line up with TRBD1. Trimming at V came to 3 bases and at J to 7 bases, leaving 4 bases not matched to a gene. The CDR3 has 15 residues. Germline CDR1 reads LNHNV; CDR2 reads YYDKDF (reference sequence). The CDR3 sequence: CATSRAGQGGEKLFF. The CDR3 nucleotides read TGTGCCACCAGCAGGGCGGGACAGGGGGGTGAAAAACTGTTTTTT. Drawing the rest from reference TRBV15 and TRBJ1-4, the complete variable domain is DAMVIQNPRYQVTQFGKPVTLSCSQTLNHNVMYWYQQKSSQAPKLLFHYYDKDFNNEADTPDNFQSRRPNTSFCFLDIRSPGLGDTAMYLCATSRAGQGGEKLFFGSGTQLSVL.

V gene TRBV5-1 combines with J gene TRBJ1-6, with unresolved D. Germline assignment: CDR1 SGHRS and CDR2 YFSETQ. V was clipped by 1 base and J by 10 bases, with 12 bases between them. The CDR3 runs 14 residues. The CDR3 protein is CASSLYISGSPLHF. CDR3 nucleotide sequence: TGCGCCAGCAGCTTGTACATATCCGGCTCACCCCTCCACTTT. The variable domain in full, completed from reference TRBV5-1 and TRBJ1-6, reads KAGVTQTPRYLIKTRGQQVTLSCSPISGHRSVSWYQQTPGQGLQFLFEYFSETQRNKGNFPGRFSGRQFSNSRSEMNVSTLELGDSALYLCASSLYISGSPLHFGNGTRLTVT.

V usage is TRBV19 and J usage is TRBJ2-7; D may be TRBD1 or TRBD2 (5 bases each). This CDR3 has 13 amino acids. Germline V gives CDR1 LNHDA, CDR2 SQIVND (reference sequence). V lost 5 bases to trimming and J lost 5 bases, with 13 bases between them. The CDR3 here is CASSRGQPDEQYF. CDR3 bases: TGTGCCAGTAGTCGGGGCCAGCCGGACGAGCAGTACTTC.

V gene TRBV3-1 (or the pseudogene TRBV3-2) combines with J gene TRBJ2-3; a possible D gene is TRBD1 (5 bases). The V gene lost 0 bases and the J gene lost 4 bases, with 5 bases spanning the gap. The CDR3 sequence is 13 residues long. Germline-derived CDR1 and CDR2 are LGHDT and YNNKEL (reference sequence). The CDR3 nucleotides are TGTGCCAGCAGCCAAGACAGGGCAGATACGCAGTATTTT. Encoded protein: CASSQDRADTQYF.

CDR3 in DNA: TGTGCCAGCAGCTCGGACAGGAGCACTGAAGCTTTCTTT. It is translated as CASSSDRSTEAFF. The chain joins TRBV7-8 to TRBJ1-1; 7 bases align to TRBD1. The CDR3 extends over 13 amino acids. The germline V gene encodes CDR1 SGHVS and CDR2 FQNEAQ. V was pared by 4 bases and J by 4 bases, with 3 bases of the junction left unmatched.

The chain joins TRBV5-1 to TRBJ1-3; D not certain. The CDR3 is made up of 15 amino acids. Trimming stripped 2 bases from V and 1 base from J, with 10 bases between. CDR1 is SGHRS, CDR2 YFSETQ, per germline. The CDR3 nucleotides read TGCGCCAGCAGCTTTGAGGGTCTGTCTGGAAACACCATATATTTT. It translates to CASSFEGLSGNTIYF.

The chain joins TRBV6-5 to TRBJ1-4; maybe TRBD1 (6 bases). The germline gives CDR1 MNHEY, CDR2 SVGAGI. There are 15 residues in the CDR3. V lost 5 bases and J lost 10, with 20 bases in between. For the CDR3, the DNA is TGTGCCAGCAGTCTGATGACAGGCTATGTGGGAAAACTGTTTTTT. This translates into CASSLMTGYVGKLFF.

V is TRBV7-2 and J is TRBJ2-5; D unresolved. V gave up 1 base and J gave up 5 bases, with 5 bases separating them. This CDR3 is built from 12 residues. Per germline, CDR1 SGHTA and CDR2 FQGNSA. The CDR3 sequence: CASSLDRETQYF. CDR3 coding DNA: TGTGCCAGCAGCTTAGATAGGGAGACCCAGTACTTC.

This chain uses TRBV5-1 with TRBJ2-5, with TRBD2 identical over 8 bases. V gave up 0 bases and J gave up 6 bases; unmatched junction bases: 7. This CDR3 region has 15 residues. Germline lookup yields CDR1 SGHRS and CDR2 YFSETQ. The chain's CDR3 is CASSLVASGSQTQYF. CDR3 nucleotide sequence: TGCGCCAGCAGCTTGGTGGCTAGCGGGTCTCAGACCCAGTACTTC.

The rearrangement joins TRBV5-1 to TRBJ2-1; 7 bases are a match to TRBD1. With V trimmed by 7 bases and J by 13 bases, 20 bases remained unmatched. Germline V gives CDR1 SGHRS, CDR2 YFSETQ. The CDR3 extends over 15 amino acids. In DNA form, the CDR3 reads TGCGCCAGCCACGGCGACAGGGTCGGGTCCGGTCCCCAGTTCTTC. Its translation: CASHGDRVGSGPQFF.

CDR3 coding DNA: TGTGCCAGCAGCTTAACAGCGGGGGGGCCGCATGAGCAGTTCTTC. It is translated as CASSLTAGGPHEQFF. This chain joins TRBV7-3 and TRBJ2-1, with 10 nucleotides matching TRBD2. Losses at the gene ends were 0 bases for V and 8 bases for J; bases not matched to a gene: 4. From germline, CDR1 is SGHTA and CDR2 FQGTGA. This CDR3 comprises 15 residues.

This sequence joins TRBV6-1 and TRBJ1-5, with a possible D match to TRBD1 (5 bases). Trimming took 2 bases from V and 1 from J, leaving 12 bases between them. The CDR3 has 16 residues. The germline CDR1 and CDR2 sequences are MNHNS and SASEGT. CDR3 residues: CASSEQWGGSNQPQHF. The CDR3 DNA reads TGTGCCAGCAGTGAACAGTGGGGGGGGAGCAATCAGCCCCAGCATTTT.

The CDR3 DNA sequence: TGTGCCAGCAGCCAAGAATTTCCAACTATCTCCTACGAGCAGTACTTC. As protein: CASSQEFPTISYEQYF. V gene TRBV14 combines with J gene TRBJ2-7; no clear D gene. The CDR3 totals 16 residues. The V end was cut by 0 bases, the J end by 0 bases, with 12 bases between. CDR1 and CDR2 from the germline V gene are SGHDN and FVKESK.

The rearrangement uses TRBV5-4 and TRBJ1-2; 9 bases match TRBD1. Unmatched junction bases numbered 6, after V lost 1 base and J lost 5 bases. This CDR3 contains 15 residues. Germline CDR1 SGHNT, CDR2 YYREEE (reference sequence). The CDR3 DNA sequence: TGTGCCAGCAGCTTGTATCTGGGACAGGGATATGGCTACACCTTC. It translates to CASSLYLGQGYGYTF.

The chain recombines TRBV7-3 with TRBJ2-7, with TRBD1 as a possible D gene (5 bases). V was pared by 5 bases and J by 3 bases, with 20 bases between. The CDR3 runs 16 residues. Germline V lookup: CDR1 SGHTA, CDR2 FQGTGA. The CDR3 sequence is CASSTWAGQGIYEQYF. The DNA of the CDR3 is TGTGCCAGCAGCACCTGGGCTGGGCAGGGTATCTACGAGCAGTACTTC.

This clone has only one observation. The chain is built from TRBV7-9 and TRBJ1-1; D is perhaps TRBD1 (5 bases). This CDR3 comprises 18 residues. Germline V gene lookup returns CDR1 SEHNR and CDR2 FQNEAQ (reference sequence). Trimming took 5 bases from V and 5 from J, leaving 27 bases between them. CDR3 nucleotides: TGTGCCAGCAGCCCCCCAATATCCCTAAACATGGGGGGAACTGAAGCTTTCTTT. This codes for CASSPPISLNMGGTEAFF.

The chain is built from TRBV9 and TRBJ1-1, with 10 bases identical to TRBD1. J gave up 2 bases and V 4 bases, and 5 bases lay outside the gene matches. CDR1 is SGDLS, CDR2 YYNGEE, per germline. The CDR3 sequence is 15 residues long. The CDR3, as DNA: TGTGCCAGCAGCTTCCAGACAGGGGGCAACACTGAAGCTTTCTTT. Translated, it gives CASSFQTGGNTEAFF.

The chain uses TRBV5-4 and TRBJ1-2, with no clear D. V lost 0 bases and J lost 5, with 5 bases in between. The CDR3 spans 12 residues. Germline V gene sequence: CDR1 SGHNT, CDR2 YYREEE (reference sequence). The CDR3 nucleotides are TGTGCCAGCAGCTTGGAGGCTTATGGCTACACCTTC. The encoded protein is CASSLEAYGYTF.

The chain uses TRBV10-3 and TRBJ1-1, with TRBD1 as a possible D gene (6 bases). The CDR3 sequence is 14 residues long. The germline CDR1 and CDR2 sequences are ENHRY and SYGVKD. Trimming left V 5 bases short and J 4 bases short, with 14 bases between. CDR3 DNA: TGTGCCATCAGTTGGGGCAGGGGCATCACTGAAGCTTTCTTT. This encodes CAISWGRGITEAFF.

V usage is TRBV29-1 and J usage is TRBJ2-5; D is ambiguous. The V end was cut by 8 bases, the J end by 2 bases, with 9 bases between. This CDR3 is 11 amino acids long. Germline CDR1 reads SQVTM; CDR2 reads ANQGSEA. In nucleotides, the CDR3 is TGCAGCTACCCGGTTCAAGAGACCCAGTACTTC. Translated: CSYPVQETQYF.

The chain carries TRBV5-1 and TRBJ1-2; maybe TRBD1 (5 bases). This CDR3 is built from 16 residues. CDR1 SGHRS and CDR2 YFSETQ come from the germline V gene. V lost 3 bases and J 0 bases, leaving 15 bases between the germline ends. The CDR3 DNA reads as TGCGCCAGCAGCTCCCTACAGGAGATCCCTAACTATGGCTACACCTTC. Residues: CASSSLQEIPNYGYTF. The variable domain in full, completed from reference TRBV5-1 and TRBJ1-2, reads KAGVTQTPRYLIKTRGQQVTLSCSPISGHRSVSWYQQTPGQGLQFLFEYFSETQRNKGNFPGRFSGRQFSNSRSEMNVSTLELGDSALYLCASSSLQEIPNYGYTFGSGTRLTVV.

The chain joins TRBV5-8 to TRBJ2-2; TRBD1 might be the D (6 bases). There are 15 residues in the CDR3. Per germline, CDR1 SGHTS and CDR2 YDEGEE. V gave up 0 bases and J gave up 4 bases, with 10 bases separating them. The CDR3 nucleotides read TGTGCCAGCAGCTTGGAAGGGGGATTCACCGGGGAGCTGTTTTTT. Its translation is CASSLEGGFTGELFF.

This rearrangement joins TRBV7-2 to TRBJ2-5, with 7 bases lining up with TRBD2. The germline V gene encodes CDR1 SGHTA and CDR2 FQGNSA. J was trimmed by 5 bases and V by 3 bases; bases with no gene match: 9. The CDR3 runs 15 residues. The CDR3 DNA follows: TGTGCCAGCAGCTTGATGGGGGGGGTAGGCGAGACCCAGTACTTC. It yields the protein CASSLMGGVGETQYF.

J is TRBJ1-2 and V is TRBV12-3 or TRBV12-4; the match to TRBD1 covers 7 bases. The V segment lost 5 bases and the J segment 11 bases; nucleotides outside the gene matches: 11. The CDR3 extends over 13 amino acids. CDR3 nucleotide sequence: TGTGCCAGCAGTGCAGACAGGGCCCCAGAATACACCTTC. Encoded protein: CASSADRAPEYTF.

The chain joins TRBV2 to TRBJ2-7; unclear D gene. V was cut by 2 bases and J by 5 bases, with 4 bases left in between. Per the germline V gene, CDR1 is SNHLY and CDR2 is FYNNEI. CDR3 length: 11 amino acids. DNA for the CDR3: TGTGCCAGCAGTGAATTTGACGAGCAGTACTTC. This codes for CASSEFDEQYF.